The clone carrying this T cell receptor (beta chain) showed up just once. The data were obtained in a study of blood T cell repertoires in COVID-19. Study-level background: Samples representing acute and convalescent COVID-19 were sourced from the United States, Italy and Spain. Sources were T cells, B-cell-depleted T cells, or PBMCs; the material itself was cDNA or gDNA.

The germline V and J ends were trimmed by 3 bases and 3 bases, with 16 bases remaining between them. The CDR3 spans 16 residues. Germline V gives CDR1 MDHEN, CDR2 SYDVKM. The authors' processing: Estimation of nucleated cell counts relied on the amplification of reference gene primers. Generated by immunoSEQ multiplex PCR, the TCRdb table keeps only in-frame clones and is missing some. V and J calls and clone size are as listed in that table; D and trimming were resolved from the DNA. Found here are fewer than 150,000 clones, approximately 78% of them singletons; the top ten hold about 4%. This TCR was recovered from a woman aged 80 or older with acute or convalescent COVID-19. The sample consisted of peripheral blood. V usage is TRBV28 and J usage is TRBJ2-3; TRBD1 is a possible D gene (7 bases). The CDR3 DNA reads as TGTGCCAGCAGTTTTGGTGAGGCAGGGGGGACAGATACGCAGTATTTT. As protein: CASSFGEAGGTDTQYF. Combining the CDR3 with reference TRBV28 and TRBJ2-3 gives the whole variable domain DVKVTQSSRYLVKRTGEKVFLECVQDMDHENMFWYRQDPGLGLRLIYFSYDVKMKEKGDIPEGYSVSREKKERFSLILESASTNQTSMYLCASSFGEAGGTDTQYFGPGTRLTVL.